A single sample is the source of the 15 T cell receptor beta chains below, sequenced in a study of OX40 agonist ivuxolimab in advanced cancers. The method was immunoSEQ multiplex PCR; TCRdb's version includes in-frame clones alone and lacks a portion of them. Here the sample spans approximately 73,000 clones, around nine tenths being singletons. The sequencing used CD4+ or CD8+ T cells sorted from blood, collected in a trial of the OX40 agonist ivuxolimab. These receptors all come from an adult with an advanced solid tumor such as melanoma, head and neck, liver or kidney cancer.

The chain carries TRBV7-2 and TRBJ2-2; D gene uncertain. CDR1 is SGHTA and CDR2 is FQGNSA in the germline V gene. V gave up 5 bases and J gave up 6 bases, with 16 bases separating them. The CDR3 is 15 residues long. CDR3 coding DNA: TGTGCCAGCAGCCCCTATAGTCGGCTGGCCGGGGAGCTGTTTTTT. This codes for CASSPYSRLAGELFF. Using reference TRBV7-2 and TRBJ2-2 for the parts outside the CDR3, the full variable domain is GAGVSQSPSNKVTEKGKDVELRCDPISGHTALYWYRQSLGQGLEFLIYFQGNSAPDKSGLPSDRFSAERTGGSVSTLTIQRTQQEDSAVYLCASSPYSRLAGELFFGEGSRLTVL.

J is TRBJ1-4 and V is TRBV5-6, with a weak D call TRBD1 (5 bases). The germline gives CDR1 SGHDT, CDR2 YYEEEE. The CDR3 totals 16 residues. V was cut by 3 bases and J by 3 bases, with 15 bases left in between. CDR3 bases: TGTGCCAGCAGCTCAGTCCAGGGAAGGGCTAATGAAAAACTGTTTTTT. Protein product: CASSSVQGRANEKLFF. The variable domain in full, with the rest retrieved from reference TRBV5-6 and TRBJ1-4, is DAGVTQSPTHLIKTRGQQVTLRCSPKSGHDTVSWYQQALGQGPQFIFQYYEEEERQRGNFPDRFSGHQFPNYSSELNVNALLLGDSALYLCASSSVQGRANEKLFFGSGTQLSVL.

The chain uses TRBV4-1 and TRBJ2-7; the D gene could be TRBD1 or TRBD2 (6 bases each). Trimming removed 4 bases at V and 2 bases at J, with 12 bases between. The CDR3 runs 14 residues. Germline V lookup: CDR1 MGHRA, CDR2 YSYEKL. The CDR3 DNA reads as TGCGCCAGCAGCCGGCGGGACACCACCTACGAGCAGTACTTC. Protein product: CASSRRDTTYEQYF.

The chain combines TRBV10-2 with TRBJ1-2; no clear D gene. The V gene's germline CDR1 is WSHSY and CDR2 SAAADI. The CDR3 length is 12 residues. Trimming cost V 4 bases and J 4 bases, with 7 bases left between them. CDR3 coding DNA: TGCGCCAGCAGTGCGGCAGTCTATGGCTACACCTTC. Protein product: CASSAAVYGYTF.

V is TRBV29-1 and J is TRBJ1-5, with 9 bases identical to TRBD1. This CDR3 is 14 amino acids long. The V segment lost 6 bases and the J segment 6 bases; nucleotides outside the gene matches: 9. Germline lookup yields CDR1 SQVTM and CDR2 ANQGSEA. CDR3 DNA: TGCAGCGTCGGGACAGGGAGTGGTAGTCAGCCCCAGCATTTT. Its protein product is CSVGTGSGSQPQHF.

The CDR3, as DNA: TGTGCCAGTAAGGCACAGGGGGACACCTTC. Its protein is CASKAQGDTF. The V call is TRBV19, the J call TRBJ1-2; TRBD1 agrees at 8 bases. Germline V CDR1 and CDR2: LNHDA, SQIVND (reference sequence). Trimming took 7 bases from V and 12 from J; bases not matched to a gene: 4. CDR3 length: 10 amino acids.

This clone turned up a few times. This chain links TRBV5-5 with TRBJ2-7; TRBD2 agrees at 12 bases. The CDR3 contains 15 residues. Germline V gives CDR1 SGHKS, CDR2 YYEKEE (reference sequence). V lost 4 bases and J lost 3; bases outside the gene matches: 5. Here the CDR3 DNA reads TGTGCCAGCAGCGCGGTACTAGCGGGAGGCTACGAGCAGTACTTC. Its translation is CASSAVLAGGYEQYF.

The V call is TRBV15, the J call TRBJ1-1; no clear D. This CDR3 spans 12 amino acids. Trimming removed 5 bases at V and 3 bases at J, with 7 bases between. CDR1 is LNHNV and CDR2 is YYDKDF in the germline V gene (reference sequence). The CDR3 here is CATSSADTEAFF. The CDR3 region has the DNA TGTGCCACCAGCTCAGCGGACACTGAAGCTTTCTTT.

With respect to this clone: This same CDR3 is encoded by further DNA sequences in the sample. V and J are TRBV27 and TRBJ2-7; 8 nucleotides align to TRBD1. CDR1 and CDR2 (germline): MNHEY, SMNVEV (reference sequence). The CDR3 consists of 14 residues. V lost 2 bases to trimming and J lost 4 bases; unmatched junction nucleotides: 4. CDR3 region: CASSLAGGGYEQYF. CDR3 DNA sequence: TGTGCCAGCAGTTTAGCAGGGGGCGGGTACGAGCAGTACTTC.

The DNA of the CDR3 is TGTGCCAGCAGTTATGCCCAGGCTTACTACGAGCAGTACTTC. Encoded protein: CASSYAQAYYEQYF. V usage is TRBV6-5 and J usage is TRBJ2-7; no clear D gene. The CDR3 covers 14 residues. The germline V gene encodes CDR1 MNHEY and CDR2 SVGAGI. Trimming shortened V by 3 bases and J by 3 bases, and 12 bases separated the two germline ends.

In the case of this clone: The same CDR3 also results from other DNA sequences found in this sample. The chain has TRBV7-9 and TRBJ2-1; 9 bases agree with TRBD2. The CDR3 consists of 14 residues. Germline lookup yields CDR1 SEHNR and CDR2 FQNEAQ (reference sequence). The CDR3 protein is CAHEVREGYNEQFF. As DNA, the CDR3 is TGTGCTCACGAGGTGCGGGAGGGATACAATGAGCAGTTCTTC.

The chain joins TRBV5-1 to TRBJ2-2; 8 bases are a match to TRBD1. J was trimmed by 6 bases and V by 2 bases; bases with no gene match: 6. Per the germline V gene, CDR1 is SGHRS and CDR2 is YFSETQ. CDR3 size: 15 residues. DNA for the CDR3: TGCGCCAGCAGCTTAAGGACAGGGATGGCCGGGGAGCTGTTTTTT. Translated: CASSLRTGMAGELFF.

V gene TRBV19 combines with J gene TRBJ2-3; no clear D. V shed 3 bases and J shed 3 bases, with 7 bases lying between them. CDR3 length equals 13 residues. Germline V gene lookup returns CDR1 LNHDA and CDR2 SQIVND (reference sequence). In DNA, the CDR3 is TGTGCCAGTAGTATCCCTGAAACAGATACGCAGTATTTT. Protein sequence: CASSIPETDTQYF. The entire variable domain, with the rest obtained from reference TRBV19 and TRBJ2-3, is as follows: DGGITQSPKYLFRKEGQNVTLSCEQNLNHDAMYWYRQDPGQGLRLIYYSQIVNDFQKGDIAEGYSVSREKKESFPLTVTSAQKNPTAFYLCASSIPETDTQYFGPGTRLTVL.

The chain's CDR3 is CASSPGTSGSTDTQYF. The CDR3 nucleotides are TGTGCCAGCAGCCCGGGGACTAGCGGGAGCACAGATACGCAGTATTTT. The J gene is TRBJ2-3, the V gene TRBV5-5, with 12 nucleotides matching TRBD2. Germline V gives CDR1 SGHKS, CDR2 YYEKEE (reference sequence). With 4 bases clipped from V and 0 bases from J, the junction kept 3 bases outside the gene matches. This CDR3 contains 16 residues. Based on the CDR3 plus reference TRBV5-5 and TRBJ2-3, the full variable domain is DAGVTQSPTHLIKTRGQQVTLRCSPISGHKSVSWYQQVLGQGPQFIFQYYEKEERGRGNFPDRFSARQFPNYSSELNVNALLLGDSALYLCASSPGTSGSTDTQYFGPGTRLTVL.

J is TRBJ2-7 and V is TRBV11-2, with D possibly TRBD2 on 5 matching bases. CDR1 and CDR2 from the germline V gene are SGHAT and FQNNGV. The V and J ends lost 1 base and 3 bases respectively, with 13 bases between them. The CDR3 sequence is 15 residues long. Here the CDR3 DNA reads TGTGCCAGCAGCTTAGGCGGGCCCCCATACTACGAGCAGTACTTC. Its translation is CASSLGGPPYYEQYF.